This T cell receptor beta chain was profiled in a study of T cell responses to AZD1222 COVID-19 vaccine. Sequencing was performed with immunoSEQ multiplex PCR; in TCRdb, only in-frame clones are kept and a portion is missing. Of about 18,000 clones in the sample, around 92% were seen once. This clonotype originated in an adult who received the AZD1222 COVID-19 vaccine. The sequences come from peripheral blood, collected 28 days after the second AZD1222 dose.

As DNA, the CDR3 is TGTGCCAGTAGTACGACGACGGAGAAAGCTTTCTTT. Its protein is CASSTTTEKAFF. The V call is TRBV19, the J call TRBJ1-1; D gene uncertain. With 4 bases removed from V and 9 bases from J, the gap between germline ends came to 12 bases. The CDR3 contains 12 residues. Per germline, CDR1 LNHDA and CDR2 SQIVND (reference sequence).